The clone carrying this T cell receptor (beta chain) has only a few counts. Individuals aged roughly 18 to 100 years were recruited from 24 US areas. Some clones are missing from TCRdb's copy, which holds only in-frame ones; the method was immunoSEQ multiplex PCR. The sample holds roughly 330,000 clones; 85% to 90% are singletons and the top ten take roughly 10%. The entry originates in a study of blood T cell repertoires in COVID-19. Material for sequencing was PBMCs or T cells enriched from blood (not recorded which). This clonotype was sampled from a woman in her late teens or twenties who had recovered from COVID-19.

CDR3 sequence (DNA): TGTGCCAGCAGCTTAGGAGTGGGGACAGGGGGCGCCGCCGGGGAGCTGTTTTTT. This gives the protein CASSLGVGTGGAAGELFF. This chain uses TRBV7-9 with TRBJ2-2; TRBD1 aligns across 12 bases. This CDR3 has 18 residues. Unmatched junction bases numbered 9, after V lost 1 base and J lost 6 bases. CDR1 and CDR2 from the germline V gene are SEHNR and FQNEAQ (reference sequence). Combining the CDR3 with reference TRBV7-9 and TRBJ2-2 gives the whole variable domain DTGVSQNPRHKITKRGQNVTFRCDPISEHNRLYWYRQTLGQGPEFLTYFQNEAQLEKSRLLSDRFSAERPKGSFSTLEIQRTEQGDSAMYLCASSLGVGTGGAAGELFFGEGSRLTVL.